This TCR beta chain was retrieved from a study of cytomegalovirus exposure and HLA in healthy donors. General study results and limits: There were 160 or so TCR beta chains listed as cytomegalovirus-associated. Among TCR sequences, most were rare, though some public TCRs appeared in many donors.

TCRdb's copy holds only in-frame clones and misses some; the assay was immunoSEQ multiplex PCR. The repertoire holds about 360,000 clones, with just over 85% as singletons. A remark on this clone: As yet, its antigen is unknown.

The donors were part of the approximately 130-subject validation cohort, which stood apart from the roughly 640-subject first cohort. With V trimmed by 10 bases and J by 4 bases, 13 bases remained unmatched. Germline-derived CDR1 and CDR2 are ENHRY and SYGVKD. This CDR3 comprises 16 residues. This clonotype was obtained from a woman between 18 and 29 years old in good health and CMV-seronegative. Sequenced: PBMCs. The chain joins TRBV10-3 to TRBJ2-7; 13 bases align to TRBD2. CDR3 DNA sequence: TGTGCCAGCAAACCCGGACTAGCGGGAGCAGCTTACGAGCAGTACTTC. This codes for CASKPGLAGAAYEQYF.